This note documents a single TCR beta chain sequence. Its antigen is unknown. No base qualities exist here, and no much larger clone lies one base off it. Via the germline V gene, CDR1 is MNHNS and CDR2 SASEGT. Deletion took 1 base off V and 4 bases off J, with a span of 14 bases between the germline ends. Including the terminal cysteine and phenylalanine, the CDR3 comprises 15 residues. The read is trimmed to its CDR3 DNA, 45 bases read in frame from base 1. Receptor amplification or capture employed the immunoSEQ multiplex PCR assay. For the multiplex PCR, a mixture combining 60 forward primers for TCR Vbeta segments and 13 reverse primers for TCR Jbeta segments was used. The CDR3 region of rearranged TCR beta genes was amplified from genomic DNA with a multiplex PCR assay. On the Illumina HiSeq System, the amplified TCR beta libraries were sequenced as 87-base-pair reads. On the study's bioinformatics: Across the 600 to 700 repertoires, a later analysis counted 60 million to 90 million unique TCR beta chains, roughly 11 million of which were shared by at least two donors. To remove PCR and sequencing errors, raw reads were error-corrected and collapsed into unique sequences using a nearest-neighbor algorithm that merged closely related sequences. V, D and J gene segments were assigned by aligning CDR3 sequences to IMGT reference sequences. For a sequence to be retained, a match of at least six nucleotides was required to both a V gene segment and a J gene segment. Rearrangements were classified as productive when the CDR3 lacked stop codons and remained in frame with V and J, and all other rearrangements were classified as non-productive. Following IMGT convention, CDR3 was defined as the stretch from the second conserved V-encoded cysteine to the conserved J-encoded phenylalanine. The earlier analysis of 550 to 650 of the donors excluded any sequence lacking an unambiguous match to a single V gene segment. In an earlier analysis of a few hundred of the donors, V segments were called functional above 56.7% productive rearrangements and were called segregating when the between-donor standard deviation exceeded 5%. A statistical classification framework was developed to diagnose cytomegalovirus status using the catalog of TCR beta chain sequences. In a later analysis, V and J genes were assigned by comparing TCR nucleotide sequences against IMGT/GENE-DB human TR gene sequences. Using the TCRdist pipeline, a later analysis assigned CDR3 sequences along with most-parsimonious VDJ recombination scenarios. In a later analysis, each TCR beta chain was defined by its CDR3 amino acid sequence together with its V-gene family, and reads lacking a unique V-gene family were excluded. To address suspected cross-contamination and a sequencing artifact, a later analysis removed roughly 580 highly shared, low-generation-probability nucleotide sequences. A later analysis calculated a clonal expansion index for each public chain from normalized within-repertoire ranks of inferred template counts. In a later analysis, generation probabilities were computed using a VDJ recombination model fitted to out-of-frame rearrangements, and the results were checked against IGoR. In a later analysis, hypergeometric tests were used to score TCR-TCR, TCR-HLA and TCR-CMV co-occurrence, with a repertoire-size bias correction applied to TCR pairs. False discovery rates were estimated in a later analysis by permuting HLA or CMV assignments 20 times. In a later analysis, co-occurring TCRs were grouped with DBSCAN, and TCRdist sequence similarity was added when clustering was performed within HLA-allele-positive subsets. Co-occurrence clustering excluded repertoires with fewer than 30,000 or more than 120,000 public chains, plus five with anomalous nucleotide sharing. This immuneACCESS table, as held by TCRdb, lists in-frame sequences with V and J called but not all clones. Of the missing ones, under half trace to an unresolved V gene in checked studies; the others have no known cause. That table is the source of V, J and clone size, and D and trimming were worked out from the DNA. Counted in this sample were 90,000 to 120,000 clones; more than 65% of them appeared once. Approximately 2.2% of the sample is taken by the ten largest.

The cohort comprised fewer than 750 healthy bone marrow donors. At the time of sampling, all cohort members were nominally healthy, though unrecorded immune exposures were likely present. The donor tested CMV seronegative and was one of the 352 seronegative cohort members. A peripheral blood sample was collected from each donor, and TCR beta sequencing was performed on peripheral blood mononuclear cells. The Qiagen DNeasy Blood Extraction Kit was used to extract genomic DNA from the blood cell samples. This sample is drawn from a study of cytomegalovirus exposure and HLA in healthy donors (dated by TCRdb to 2017 to 2019). About the investigation overall: An earlier analysis of several hundred of the donors reported 250 to 350 Gb of sequence data and 117 million unique TCR beta sequences from around 200 million T cells. HLA typing covered class I and class II loci at four-digit resolution. Every repertoire in the discovery cohort had been generated on one and the same sequencing platform. Of the roughly 400 genotyped donors, approximately 83% fell in the genetic ancestry cluster associated with self-reported Caucasian donors. Alongside the repertoire data, information on donor age, sex, ethnicity and CMV serostatus was compiled. To decide whether each TCR beta V gene segment behaved as functional or pseudogenic, an earlier analysis of over 500 of the donors relied on high-throughput TCR beta sequencing. On average, 235,054 unique TCR beta nucleotide sequences were sequenced per donor among about 400 genotyped donors of the cohort, with about 17% of those sequences being non-productive. A later analysis re-examined previously published TCR beta repertoires from roughly 650 donors and added high-resolution HLA genotyping to investigate patterns of TCR occurrence. Using immunosequencing, the study profiled T cell repertoires from 666 subjects and related those repertoires to cytomegalovirus serostatus. A later genetic analysis took genome-wide SNP genotypes for about three fifths of the roughly 670 donors and used that subset as a discovery cohort. The study combined high-throughput TCR immunosequencing, statistical association of individual TCRs with disease status, and machine learning to predict cytomegalovirus infection status. Typing coverage varied by locus: 629-630 donors for A, B, C, DRB1 and DQB1; roughly 500 for DQA1; around 570 for DPA1; roughly 450 for DPB1. Several DR-DQ haplotypes were handled as single units for association and clustering because linkage in the cohort was strong. Roughly 290 gigabases of sequencing data and 70 million to 100 million unique TCR sequences made up an early release that covered approximately 620 HLA-typed donors. The study was designed to test whether signatures of past pathogen exposure could be identified by cataloging public T cell receptors. Rather than using new phenotypic data, the later analysis identified candidate immune exposures from TCR beta sequences and from how often those sequences occurred across donors. Besides the first cohort of around 700 subjects, a separate validation cohort made up of over 95 different subjects was used. Summary of the overall study and its limitations: A few of the identified cytomegalovirus-associated TCR beta chains were confirmed in vitro to be specific for cytomegalovirus antigens. A later genetic analysis associated a missense DCLRE1C variant with V-gene and J-gene trimming of TCR beta chains, and an independent cohort replicated the association. A group of highly shared sequence variants was considered likely to be a technical artifact of the sequencing pipeline. A later analysis found that most CMV-associated TCR beta chains appeared HLA-restricted, with HLA associations seemingly driven largely by CMV exposure. A total of fewer than 200 TCR beta chains were listed by the study as associated with cytomegalovirus. In a later analysis, several top co-occurrence clusters were reported to appear linked to parvovirus B19, influenza, CMV and Epstein-Barr virus. It was suggested by the authors that the approach could potentially be generalized to other disease states and immunological phenotypes. A further reported finding was that TCR beta sequences accurately predicted the HLA-A and HLA-B alleles for most subjects in the first cohort. According to a later analysis, TCR association rates differed among HLA loci, with DRB1 alleles showing the most associated TCRs and HLA-C alleles showing the fewest. For the cohort, immune exposure information was limited to CMV serostatus. A later genetic analysis reported fewer N-insertions in productive TCRs among donors in an Asian-associated ancestry cluster than the roughly 620-donor mean. The cohort was sequenced for TCR beta chains only, and without alpha or paired-chain data the features that could be detected were limited. In both the original and validation cohorts, the classifier was reported to diagnose cytomegalovirus status with high specificity and sensitivity. Some IMGT-functional V segments, including TRBV6-2 and TRBV6-3, could not be distinguished by the 87-base-pair reads and were therefore excluded. The presence/absence analyses assumed that sequencing depth was roughly uniform across donors, and that assumption may not be true. Linkage disequilibrium might explain the correlated functional status among segregating V segments, but an unknown experimental factor could not be ruled out. Compared with equally common non-associated chains, HLA-associated TCR beta chains in a later analysis were more clonally expanded and had lower generation probabilities. Across donors, most TCR sequences were observed very rarely, whereas some public TCRs were present in many individuals. Because some donors lacked HLA typing at each locus, the association tests relied only on the typed subset. Specific HLA alleles were associated with 15,000 to 20,000 TCR beta sequences at a false discovery rate of 0.05 in a later analysis. The earlier analysis of around 600 of the donors excluded approximately 15 rarely observed V segments, including chromosome 9 orphons, because counts were too low. When HLA alleles, especially DR and DQ, strongly co-occurred, attributing TCR associations to individual alleles was difficult. An earlier analysis of approximately 530 of the donors showed that most TCR beta V segments appeared in productive rearrangements either about 87% or about 30% of the time, which broadly matched IMGT annotations.

The origin of this receptor is a man between 25 and 39 years old in good health and CMV-seronegative. In this chain, TRBV6-1 is recombined with TRBJ2-7; no D gene call is confident. The sample comprised PBMCs. For the CDR3, the sequence is CASSEESGLTYEQYF. The DNA is TGTGCCAGCAGTGAAGAGTCAGGCCTTACGTACGAGCAGTACTTC.